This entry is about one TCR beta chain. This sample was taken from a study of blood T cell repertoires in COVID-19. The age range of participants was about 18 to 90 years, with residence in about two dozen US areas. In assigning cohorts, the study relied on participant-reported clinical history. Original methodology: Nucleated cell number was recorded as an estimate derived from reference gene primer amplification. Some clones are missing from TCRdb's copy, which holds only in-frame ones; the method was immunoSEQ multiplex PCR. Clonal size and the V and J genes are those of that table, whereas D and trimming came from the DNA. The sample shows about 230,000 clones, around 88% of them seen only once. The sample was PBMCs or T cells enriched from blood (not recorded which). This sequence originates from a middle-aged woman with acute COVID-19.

DNA for the CDR3: TGTGCTAGTGGTCAGTCGATTAACTATGGCTACACCTTC. It specifies CASGQSINYGYTF. The V and J genes are TRBV12-5 and TRBJ1-2; D unresolved. The CDR3 has 13 amino acids. CDR1 and CDR2 (germline): LGHNT, FRNRAP. The V end lost 5 bases, the J end lost 1 base, and 8 bases lay between the germline ends.